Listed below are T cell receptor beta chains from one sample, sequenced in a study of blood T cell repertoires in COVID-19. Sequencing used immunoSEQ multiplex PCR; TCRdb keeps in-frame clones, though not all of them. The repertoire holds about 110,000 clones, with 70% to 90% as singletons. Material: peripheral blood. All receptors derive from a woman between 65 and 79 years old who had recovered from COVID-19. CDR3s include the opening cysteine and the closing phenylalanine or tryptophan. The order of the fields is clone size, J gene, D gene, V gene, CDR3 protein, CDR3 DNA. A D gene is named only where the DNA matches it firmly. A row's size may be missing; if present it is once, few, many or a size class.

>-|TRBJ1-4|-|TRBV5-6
CASRQTGKGNEKLFF
TGTGCCAGCCGCCAGACAGGAAAGGGGAACGAAAAACTGTTTTTT
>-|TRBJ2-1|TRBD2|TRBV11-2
CASSLGAREGRNNEQFF
TGTGCCAGCAGCTTAGGTGCCCGGGAGGGCCGGAACAATGAGCAGTTCTTC
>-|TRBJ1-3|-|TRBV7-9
CASSPRASGNTIYF
TGTGCCAGCAGCCCGAGGGCCTCTGGAAACACCATATATTTT
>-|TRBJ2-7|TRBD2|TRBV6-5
CASSPGLGTDYEQYF
TGTGCCAGCAGTCCTGGACTAGGTACGGATTACGAGCAGTACTTC
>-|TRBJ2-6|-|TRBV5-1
CASSPDGGASSSGANVLTF
TGCGCCAGCAGCCCCGATGGGGGGGCGTCTTCCTCTGGGGCCAACGTCCTGACTTTC
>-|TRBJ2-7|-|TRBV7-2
CASSLAFRGYEQYF
TGTGCCAGCAGCTTAGCGTTTAGGGGATACGAGCAGTACTTC
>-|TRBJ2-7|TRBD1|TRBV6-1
CASSGRNRGRVHEQYF
TGTGCCAGCAGTGGAAGAAACAGGGGTCGGGTCCACGAGCAGTACTTC
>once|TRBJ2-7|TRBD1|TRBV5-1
CASRGQVGYEQYF
TGCGCCAGTCGGGGACAGGTTGGCTACGAGCAGTACTTC
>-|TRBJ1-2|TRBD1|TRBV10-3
CAISDHDRDTGGYTF
TGTGCCATCAGTGATCATGACAGGGACACCGGTGGCTACACCTTC
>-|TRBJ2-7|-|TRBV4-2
CASSQLGGVGEQYF
TGTGCCAGCAGCCAGCTCGGGGGTGTAGGCGAGCAGTACTTC
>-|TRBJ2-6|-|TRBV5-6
CASSLGVSGANVLTF
TGTGCCAGCAGCTTGGGCGTTTCTGGGGCCAACGTCCTGACTTTC
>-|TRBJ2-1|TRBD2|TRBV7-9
CASSLPTSLEQFF
TGTGCCAGCAGCTTACCGACTAGCCTCGAGCAGTTCTTC
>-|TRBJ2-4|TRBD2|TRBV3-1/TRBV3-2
CASSQLAGGVLAKNIQYF
TGTGCCAGCAGCCAATTAGCGGGGGGGGTCCTAGCCAAAAACATTCAGTACTTC
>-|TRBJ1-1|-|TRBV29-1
CSVEGKTDTEAFF
TGCAGCGTCGAGGGTAAAACGGACACTGAAGCTTTCTTT
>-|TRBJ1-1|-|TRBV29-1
CSVERQVGGTEAFF
TGCAGCGTCGAAAGACAGGTTGGGGGCACTGAAGCTTTCTTT
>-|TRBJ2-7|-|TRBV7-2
CASSPGPTGEQYF
TGTGCCAGCAGCCCGGGCCCTACGGGGGAGCAGTACTTC
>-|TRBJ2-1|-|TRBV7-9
CASSRTIEEQFF
TGTGCCAGCAGTAGGACTATCGAGGAGCAGTTCTTC
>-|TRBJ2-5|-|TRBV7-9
CASSPGGKTQYF
TGTGCCAGCAGCCCCGGGGGTAAGACCCAGTACTTC
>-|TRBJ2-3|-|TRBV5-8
CASYTRGTDTQYF
TGTGCCAGCTATACTAGGGGCACAGATACGCAGTATTTT
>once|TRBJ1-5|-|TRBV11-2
CASSLGTRQPQHF
TGTGCCAGCAGCTTAGGGACACGTCAGCCCCAGCATTTT
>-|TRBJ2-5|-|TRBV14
CASSLAEETQYF
TGTGCCAGCAGCCTGGCAGAAGAGACCCAGTACTTC
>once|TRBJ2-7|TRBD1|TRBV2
CANTADRGDEQYF
TGTGCCAACACTGCGGACAGGGGGGACGAGCAGTACTTC
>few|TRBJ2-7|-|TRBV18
CASSPAGAAYEQYF
TGTGCCAGCTCACCGGCAGGGGCGGCGTACGAGCAGTACTTC
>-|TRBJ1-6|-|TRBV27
CASSRGDYLAPLHF
TGTGCCAGCAGCCGGGGAGACTATTTGGCACCCCTCCACTTT
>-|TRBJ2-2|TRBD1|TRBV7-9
CASSLRDRANTGELFF
TGTGCCAGCAGCTTAAGGGACAGGGCTAACACCGGGGAGCTGTTTTTT
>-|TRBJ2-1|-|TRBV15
CATSRVLDADEQFF
TGTGCCACCAGCAGAGTCCTTGACGCGGATGAGCAGTTCTTC
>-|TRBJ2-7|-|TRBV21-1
CASSPMGHRARQYF
TGTGCCAGCAGCCCAATGGGCCACAGGGCCAGGCAGTACTTC
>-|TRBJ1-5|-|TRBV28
CASSLPGGRGNQPQHF
TGTGCCAGCAGTCTCCCGGGAGGCAGGGGCAATCAGCCCCAGCATTTT
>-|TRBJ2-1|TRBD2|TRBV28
CASSRGGTYNEQFF
TGTGCCAGCAGCCGGGGGGGGACGTACAATGAGCAGTTCTTC
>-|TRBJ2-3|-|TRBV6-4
CASSDSSALGADTQYF
TGTGCCAGCAGTGACTCGAGCGCTTTGGGGGCCGATACGCAGTATTTT
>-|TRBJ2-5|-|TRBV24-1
CATSDTDYPKETQYF
TGTGCCACCAGTGATACCGACTATCCCAAAGAGACCCAGTACTTC
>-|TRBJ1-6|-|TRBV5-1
CASSLGQPGNSPLHF
TGCGCCAGCAGCTTGGGACAACCGGGGAATTCACCCCTCCACTTT
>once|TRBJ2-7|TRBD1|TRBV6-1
CASSEKRWTGGPYEQYF
TGTGCCAGCAGTGAAAAGCGGTGGACAGGGGGCCCCTACGAGCAGTACTTC
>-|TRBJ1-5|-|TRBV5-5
CASSSTGNSNQPQHF
TGTGCCAGCAGTTCAACGGGGAATAGCAATCAGCCCCAGCATTTT
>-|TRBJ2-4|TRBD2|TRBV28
CASSPLLAGGPDIQYF
TGTGCCAGCAGTCCCCTGCTAGCGGGAGGGCCCGACATTCAGTACTTC
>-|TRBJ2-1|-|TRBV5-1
CASSLSVAGTYNEQFF
TGCGCCAGCAGCTTGTCCGTCGCGGGAACCTACAATGAGCAGTTCTTC
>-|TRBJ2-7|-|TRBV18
CATRSGQGVYEQYF
TGTGCCACCCGCAGCGGGCAGGGCGTCTACGAGCAGTACTTC
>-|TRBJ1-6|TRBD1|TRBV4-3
CASSPRDREPPLHF
TGCGCCAGCAGCCCAAGGGACAGGGAACCACCCCTCCACTTT
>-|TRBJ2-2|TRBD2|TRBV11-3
CASSLEGLEMAGELFF
TGTGCCAGCAGCTTGGAGGGACTAGAGATGGCCGGGGAGCTGTTTTTT
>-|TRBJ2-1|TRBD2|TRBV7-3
CASSLGIAGGPYNEQFF
TGTGCCAGCAGCTTGGGGATAGCGGGAGGGCCCTACAATGAGCAGTTCTTC
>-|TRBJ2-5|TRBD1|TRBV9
CASSVGRGLQETQYF
TGTGCCAGCAGCGTCGGCAGGGGGCTTCAAGAGACCCAGTACTTC
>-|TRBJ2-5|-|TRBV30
CAWSRGVETQYF
TGTGCCTGGAGTCGGGGAGTGGAGACCCAGTACTTC
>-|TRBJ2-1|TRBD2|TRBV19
CPRLAERDEQFF
TGTCCCAGACTAGCCGAGCGGGATGAGCAGTTCTTC
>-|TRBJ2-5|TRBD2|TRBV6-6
CASRKREGETQYF
TGTGCCAGCAGGAAGCGGGAGGGAGAGACCCAGTACTTC
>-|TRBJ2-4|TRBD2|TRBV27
CASTLPGLAGGKLAKNIQYF
TGTGCCAGCACTTTACCGGGACTAGCGGGAGGGAAACTAGCCAAAAACATTCAGTACTTC
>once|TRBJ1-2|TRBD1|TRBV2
CASSQGQEYGYTF
TGTGCCAGCAGTCAAGGACAGGAGTATGGCTACACCTTC
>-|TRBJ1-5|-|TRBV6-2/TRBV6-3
CASSYNSGGNQPQHF
TGTGCCAGCAGTTACAACTCAGGGGGCAATCAGCCCCAGCATTTT
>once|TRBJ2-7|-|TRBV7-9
CASSSGDRYYEQYF
TGTGCCAGCAGCTCGGGGGACCGTTACTACGAGCAGTACTTC
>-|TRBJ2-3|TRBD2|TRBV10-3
CAIEREGTQYF
TGTGCCATCGAGCGGGAAGGGACGCAGTATTTT
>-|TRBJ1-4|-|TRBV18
CASSPYGIGEKLFF
TGTGCCAGCTCCCCGTACGGTATCGGTGAAAAACTGTTTTTT
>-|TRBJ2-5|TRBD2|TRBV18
CASSPLAGSQETQYF
TGTGCCAGCTCACCACTAGCGGGATCCCAAGAGACCCAGTACTTC
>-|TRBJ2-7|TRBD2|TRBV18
CASSMGTSGSFYEQYF
TGTGCCAGCTCCATGGGGACTAGCGGGAGTTTCTACGAGCAGTACTTC
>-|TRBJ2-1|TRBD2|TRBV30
CAWSASKLTSTQFF
TGTGCCTGGAGTGCCTCCAAACTGACTAGCACGCAGTTCTTC
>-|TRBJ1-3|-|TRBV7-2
CASSPSGQAGGDTIYF
TGTGCCAGCAGCCCGAGCGGCCAGGCAGGTGGGGACACCATATATTTT